This T cell receptor beta chain emerged from a study of cytomegalovirus exposure and HLA in healthy donors. Findings and caveats of the study: Researchers had no immune exposure information except CMV serostatus available. TCR beta V segments were, for the most part, productive about 87% or about 30% of the time in an earlier analysis. Compared with the roughly 700-donor mean, an Asian-associated ancestry cluster reportedly had fewer N-insertions, according to a later analysis.

Of note for this clone: Its specificity is not known.

V shed 8 bases, J shed 1 base, and the junction held 8 bases outside the gene matches. The CDR3 covers 15 residues. CDR1 is LNHDA and CDR2 is SQIVND in the germline V gene (reference sequence). The PCR was carried out with 60 Vbeta primers and 13 Jbeta primers. Sequencing was performed with immunoSEQ multiplex PCR; in TCRdb, only in-frame clones are kept and a portion is missing. The sample lists around 170,000 clones, 60% to 85% occurring once. V usage is TRBV19 and J usage is TRBJ2-3; 8 nucleotides line up with TRBD1. Sequencing input: PBMCs. The receptor was derived from a woman aged 50 to 60 in good health and CMV-seropositive. CDR3 amino acids: CASAALGQGTDTQYF. CDR3 DNA sequence: TGTGCCAGTGCAGCCTTGGGACAGGGCACAGATACGCAGTATTTT.